This T cell receptor (beta chain) was observed in a study of sequential checkpoint blockade in melanoma. About the research overall: Maintenance nivolumab came after either treatment sequence.

TCRdb keeps only in-frame clones here, not all; method: immunoSEQ multiplex PCR. This table has more than 9,500 clones, around 75% appearing once. This sample's treatment: randomized to nivolumab then ipilimumab (arm A) or the reverse (arm B). Patients had received no earlier DNA-damaging chemotherapy. PBMC sorting kept live CD3+CD8+ cells without CD19 or CD56. CDR1 SGHTS and CDR2 YDEGEE come from the germline V gene. Unmatched junction bases numbered 9, after V lost 4 bases and J lost 0 bases. The CDR3 is made up of 17 amino acids. The clonotype comes from a human donor with melanoma. The chain uses TRBV5-8 and TRBJ1-1; TRBD1 matches 10 bases. The material was CD8+ T cells sorted from blood (inferred from file names), obtained from a patient given nivolumab and ipilimumab in sequence. The CDR3 protein is CASSPTTGGLVNTEAFF. The CDR3 nucleotides read TGTGCCAGCAGCCCCACGACAGGGGGCTTGGTGAACACTGAAGCTTTCTTT.